This T cell receptor beta chain appears in the sequencing data of a study of CD8+ T cells in alopecia areata. Study-level information: Female C3H/HeJ mice aged about 7-10 weeks received skin from roughly 6-13-month-old C3H/HeJ donors with spontaneous alopecia.

Sequencing templates came from extracted RNA that was reverse transcribed into cDNA. TCRdb's table, derived via immunoSEQ multiplex PCR, lists solely in-frame clones and lacks some. Captured here are about 270,000 clones, none seen once; the top ten comprise more than 0.95%. Regarding this clone: The gene symbols are mouse symbols. The same CDR3 also results from other DNA sequences found in this sample.

Sorting relied on CD4, CD8alpha, NKG2D, NKG2ACE and other markers applied to pooled cutaneous lymph node cells. Material: CD4+ T cells sorted from a lymph node. This clonotype originated in a C3H/HeJ mouse with alopecia areata. Strain haplotype at MHC: H2-k.

CDR3 sequence: CASSQETVYAEQFF. The CDR3 DNA, read in part, is TGTGCCAGCAGCCAAGAAACAGTCTATGCT. The J gene is TRBJ2-1, the V gene TRBV5; D is unresolved. The read ends 4 residues shy of where the CDR3 ends; the end is completed using the germline J gene. The germline CDR1 and CDR2 sequences are LGHNA and YNLKQL (reference sequence). The CDR3 has 14 amino acids. Trimming cost V 0 bases and J 3 bases, with 6 bases left between them.